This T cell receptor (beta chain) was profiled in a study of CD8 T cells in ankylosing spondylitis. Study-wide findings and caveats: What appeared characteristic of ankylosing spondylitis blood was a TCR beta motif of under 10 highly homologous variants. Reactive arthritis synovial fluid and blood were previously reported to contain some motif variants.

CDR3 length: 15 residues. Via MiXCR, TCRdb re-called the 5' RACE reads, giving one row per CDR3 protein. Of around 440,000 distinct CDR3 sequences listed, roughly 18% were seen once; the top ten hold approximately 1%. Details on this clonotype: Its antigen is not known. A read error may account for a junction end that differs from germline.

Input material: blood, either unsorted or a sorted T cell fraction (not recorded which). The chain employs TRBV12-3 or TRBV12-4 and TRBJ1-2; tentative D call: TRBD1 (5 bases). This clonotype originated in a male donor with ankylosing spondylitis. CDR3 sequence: CASSFRGTTNYGYSF. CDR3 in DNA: TGTGCCAGCAGTTTTAGGGGAACTACTAACTATGGCTACTCCTTC.